This TCR beta chain was sequenced for a study (dated by TCRdb to the early 2010s). CDR1 and CDR2, looked up from the germline V gene, are LGHNA and YNFKEQ. The junction shows trimming of 4 bases on V and 8 bases on J, and the gene matches do not reach 9 bases of it. Inclusive of the bounding cysteine and phenylalanine, the CDR3 is 15 residues long. This entry keeps only the CDR3 DNA: 45 bases, framed from base 1. This clonotype was observed at least ten times. The target of this receptor is not known. Per-base quality was not reported, and no clone a single base away is much larger than it. Sequencing was carried out with an Illumina Genome Analyzer IIx. TCRdb applied fastp at Q25 and MiXCR to the public reads, then kept only in-frame beta chains. Every entry covers one CDR3 protein and lists the most common genes and DNA from its rows. A total of 12,000 to 15,000 distinct CDR3 sequences appear in this sample, 30% to 45% of them only once. In total, the top ten clones hold roughly 15% of the sample.

This sequence originates from a human donor. The chain is made from TRBV4-2 and TRBJ1-4, with TRBD1 identical over 8 junction bases. The sequencing sample was made of blood. This receptor has the CDR3 CASSRKDRGGEKLFF. The bases read TGTGCCAGCAGCCGGAAAGACAGGGGAGGGGAAAAACTGTTTTTT.